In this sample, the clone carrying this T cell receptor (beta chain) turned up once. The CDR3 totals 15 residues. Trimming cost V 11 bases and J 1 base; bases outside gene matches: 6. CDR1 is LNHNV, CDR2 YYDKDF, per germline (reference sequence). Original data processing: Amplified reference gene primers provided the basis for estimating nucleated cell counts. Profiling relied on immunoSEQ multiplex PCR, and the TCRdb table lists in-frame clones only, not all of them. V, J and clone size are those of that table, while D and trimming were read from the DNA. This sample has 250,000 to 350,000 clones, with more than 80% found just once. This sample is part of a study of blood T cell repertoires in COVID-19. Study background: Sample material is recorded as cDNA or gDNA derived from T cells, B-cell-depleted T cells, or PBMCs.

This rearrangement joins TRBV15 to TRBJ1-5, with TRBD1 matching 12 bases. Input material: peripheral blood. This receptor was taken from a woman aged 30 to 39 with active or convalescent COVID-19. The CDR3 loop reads CAAGTGGGSNQPQHF. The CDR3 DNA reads TGTGCCGCGGGGACAGGGGGCGGAAGCAATCAGCCCCAGCATTTT.